This record covers a single T cell receptor beta chain. Its antigen is undetermined. CD4+ cells were split into CD45RA+ naive and CD45RA-negative memory subsets. Looked up from germline, CDR1 is LNHDA and CDR2 is SQIVND (reference sequence). This CDR3 region has 15 residues. V trimming: 5 bases; J trimming: 0 bases; junction bases outside the gene matches: 4. Sequencing was performed with immunoSEQ multiplex PCR; in TCRdb, only in-frame clones are kept and a portion is missing. There are a few million clones in the sample; under 97% occur only once, and around 0.13% lies in the top ten. The sample is drawn from a study of shared clonotypes between healthy human individuals. Findings and limits, study-wide: Naive subsets typically showed greater estimated richness than memory subsets.

Material: naive CD4+ T cells sorted from blood. The subset here: CD45RA+ positively selected. The V gene is TRBV19, the J gene TRBJ2-1; 7 bases are shared with TRBD1. The receptor was isolated from a young man in good health. The CDR3 DNA sequence: TGTGCCAGTAGTCCACAGGGGAGCTCCTACAATGAGCAGTTCTTC. Translated, it gives CASSPQGSSYNEQFF.